Each of the 9 T cell receptor beta chains below was sequenced from the same sample in a study of identical twins. Using its own MiXCR run on the 5' RACE reads, TCRdb lists one record per CDR3 protein. This sample has about 550,000 distinct CDR3 sequences, with approximately 20% found just once. This sample was also put to use in a study of yellow fever vaccine responses in identical twins.

The sequencing input was CD4+ T cells sorted from blood. The source is a young woman in good health.

In its sample, this clonotype was seen a few times. At one boundary the junction diverges from the germline segment, which might be a read error. CDR3 amino acids: CATSTVGTGQGTQYF. CDR3 nucleotide sequence: TGTGCCACCAGTACTGTGGGTACAGGGCAAGGGACCCAGTACTTC. The chain joins TRBV19 to TRBJ2-5; a possible D gene is TRBD1 (6 bases). The V gene's germline CDR1 is LNHDA and CDR2 SQIVND (reference sequence). The CDR3 has 15 residues.

The V and J genes are TRBV12-3 or TRBV12-4 and TRBJ2-1; the D gene is possibly TRBD1 (5 bases). V shed 3 bases and J shed 9 bases, with 12 bases lying between them. The CDR3 sequence is 13 residues long. The CDR3 protein is CASSLQGYIEQFF. The CDR3 nucleotides are TGTGCCAGCAGTTTGCAGGGTTATATTGAGCAGTTCTTC.

The chain joins TRBV2 to TRBJ2-2, with 11 bases aligning to TRBD2. Trimming removed 4 bases from V and 4 bases from J; junction bases left unmatched: 2. Germline CDR1 is SNHLY and CDR2 is FYNNEI. The CDR3 spans 15 residues. DNA for the CDR3: TGTGCCAGCAGTGTAGCGGGGGGGAGCACCGGGGAGCTGTTTTTT. Protein: CASSVAGGSTGELFF.

This chain joins TRBV2 and TRBJ2-2, with D perhaps assigned TRBD1 or TRBD2 (6 bases each). Germline CDR1 reads SNHLY; CDR2 reads FYNNEI. This CDR3 spans 15 amino acids. Trimming removed 3 bases at V and 6 bases at J, with 14 bases between. CDR3 region: CASSDSGASPGELFF. For the CDR3, the DNA is TGTGCCAGCAGTGACTCGGGGGCTAGTCCCGGGGAGCTGTTTTTT. Variable domain in full (rest from reference TRBV2 and TRBJ2-2): EPEVTQTPSHQVTQMGQEVILRCVPISNHLYFYWYRQILGQKVEFLVSFYNNEISEKSEIFDDQFSVERPDGSNFTLKIRSTKLEDSAMYFCASSDSGASPGELFFGEGSRLTVL.

This clonotype was detected only a few times. This chain links TRBV11-2 with TRBJ2-5; 8 nucleotides align to TRBD1. The CDR3 length is 14 residues. The V gene's germline CDR1 is SGHAT and CDR2 FQNNGV. J lost 5 bases, V lost 4 bases, and 6 bases had no gene match. Here the CDR3 DNA reads TGTGCCAGCAGCTACGGACAGGGCGGGGAGACCCAGTACTTC. It codes for CASSYGQGGETQYF.

This clonotype has only a few counts. The genes are TRBV29-1 and TRBJ2-3, with TRBD2 identical over 9 bases. The CDR3 loop spans 14 amino acids. With V trimmed by 5 bases and J by 3 bases, 6 bases remained unmatched. Germline V gives CDR1 SQVTM, CDR2 ANQGSEA. The chain's CDR3 is CSVRAGGPTDTQYF. CDR3 DNA sequence: TGCAGCGTTAGGGCGGGAGGGCCGACAGATACGCAGTATTTT.

The chain joins TRBV29-1 to TRBJ2-2; possibly TRBD1 or TRBD2 for D (5 bases each). CDR3 size: 15 residues. Germline-derived CDR1 and CDR2 are SQVTM and ANQGSEA. The CDR3 DNA is TGCACCTACAAGGGGTCGAGGGCGAACACCGGGGAGCTGTTTTTT. It encodes CTYKGSRANTGELFF.

In this sample, this clonotype turned up a few times. This sequence joins TRBV24-1 and TRBJ1-2; TRBD1 matches 9 bases. The CDR3 has 16 residues. In germline, CDR1 is KGHDR, CDR2 SFDVKD. V was pared by 7 bases and J by 1 base, with 9 bases of the junction left unmatched. The CDR3 bases are TGTGCCACCAGCCCTGGGACAGGGAACGGTAACTATGGCTACACCTTC. Translation: CATSPGTGNGNYGYTF.

In its sample, this clonotype was seen a few times. V gene TRBV3-1 combines with J gene TRBJ2-3; 13 bases line up with TRBD2. The CDR3 runs to 14 residues. V was clipped by 3 bases and J by 7 bases; unmatched bases: 1. Germline CDR1 reads LGHDT; CDR2 reads YNNKEL (reference sequence). The DNA of the CDR3 is TGTGCCAGCAGCCAGACTAGCGGGAGGTATACGCAGTATTTT. Encoded protein: CASSQTSGRYTQYF.